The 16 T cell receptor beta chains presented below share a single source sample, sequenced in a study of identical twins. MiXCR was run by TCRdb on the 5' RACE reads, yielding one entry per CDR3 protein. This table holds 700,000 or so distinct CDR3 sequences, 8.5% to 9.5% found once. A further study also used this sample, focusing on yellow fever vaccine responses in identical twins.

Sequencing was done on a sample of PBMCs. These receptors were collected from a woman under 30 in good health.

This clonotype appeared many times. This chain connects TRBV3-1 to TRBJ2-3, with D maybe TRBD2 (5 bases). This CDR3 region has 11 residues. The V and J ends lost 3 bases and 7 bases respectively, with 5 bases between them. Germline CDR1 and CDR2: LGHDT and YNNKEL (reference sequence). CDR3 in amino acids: CASSQTNTQYF. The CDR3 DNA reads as TGTGCCAGCAGCCAGACTAATACGCAGTATTTT.

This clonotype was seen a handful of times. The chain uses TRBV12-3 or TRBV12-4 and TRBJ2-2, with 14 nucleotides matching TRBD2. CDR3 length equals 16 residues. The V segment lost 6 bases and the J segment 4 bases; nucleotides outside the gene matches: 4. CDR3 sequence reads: CASSKGLAGGTGELFF. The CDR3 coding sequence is TGTGCCAGCAGCAAAGGACTAGCGGGGGGCACCGGGGAGCTGTTTTTT.

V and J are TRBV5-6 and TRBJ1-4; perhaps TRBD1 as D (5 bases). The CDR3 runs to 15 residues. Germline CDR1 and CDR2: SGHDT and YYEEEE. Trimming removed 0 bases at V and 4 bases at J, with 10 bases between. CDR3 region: CASSLEGIGNEKLFF. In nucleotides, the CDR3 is TGTGCCAGCAGCTTGGAGGGGATTGGTAATGAAAAACTGTTTTTT.

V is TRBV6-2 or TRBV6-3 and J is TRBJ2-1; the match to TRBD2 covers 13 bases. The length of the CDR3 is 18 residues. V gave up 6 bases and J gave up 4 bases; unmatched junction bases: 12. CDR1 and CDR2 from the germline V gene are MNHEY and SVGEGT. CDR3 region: CASSDPLSGLAGYNEQFF. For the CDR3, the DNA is TGTGCCAGCAGCGATCCGCTATCGGGACTAGCGGGGTACAATGAGCAGTTCTTC.

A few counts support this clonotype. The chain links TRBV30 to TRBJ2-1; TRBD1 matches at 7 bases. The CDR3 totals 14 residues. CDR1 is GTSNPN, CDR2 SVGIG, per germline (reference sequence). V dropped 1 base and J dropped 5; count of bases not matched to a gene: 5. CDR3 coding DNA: TGTGCCTGGAGTGAGGGGGCGCTGAACAATGAGCAGTTCTTC. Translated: CAWSEGALNNEQFF.

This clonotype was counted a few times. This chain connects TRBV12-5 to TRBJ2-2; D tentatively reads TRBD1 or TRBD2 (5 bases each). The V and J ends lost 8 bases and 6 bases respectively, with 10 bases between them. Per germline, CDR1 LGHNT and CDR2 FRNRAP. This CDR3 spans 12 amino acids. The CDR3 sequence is CASQQGAGELFF. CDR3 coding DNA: TGTGCTAGTCAGCAGGGAGCCGGGGAGCTGTTTTTT.

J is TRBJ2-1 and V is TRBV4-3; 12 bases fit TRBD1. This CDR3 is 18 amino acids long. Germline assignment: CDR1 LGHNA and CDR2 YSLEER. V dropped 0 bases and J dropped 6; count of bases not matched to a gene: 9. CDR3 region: CASSQDPPPGQGANEQFF. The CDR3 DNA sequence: TGCGCCAGCAGCCAAGATCCCCCCCCGGGACAGGGGGCCAATGAGCAGTTCTTC.

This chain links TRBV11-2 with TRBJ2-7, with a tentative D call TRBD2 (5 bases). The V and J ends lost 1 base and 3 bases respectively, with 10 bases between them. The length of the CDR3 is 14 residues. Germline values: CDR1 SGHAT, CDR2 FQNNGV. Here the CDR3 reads CASSLGDGDYEQYF. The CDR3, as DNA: TGTGCCAGCAGCTTAGGAGACGGGGACTACGAGCAGTACTTC. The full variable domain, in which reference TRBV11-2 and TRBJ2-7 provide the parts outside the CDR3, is EAGVAQSPRYKIIEKRQSVAFWCNPISGHATLYWYQQILGQGPKLLIQFQNNGVVDDSQLPKDRFSAERLKGVDSTLKIQPAKLEDSAVYLCASSLGDGDYEQYFGPGTRLTVT.

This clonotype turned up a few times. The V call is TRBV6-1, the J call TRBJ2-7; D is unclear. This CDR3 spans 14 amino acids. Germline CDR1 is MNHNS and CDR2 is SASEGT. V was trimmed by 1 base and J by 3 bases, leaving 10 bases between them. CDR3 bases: TGTGCCAGCAGTGAAGAACACAGCGTCTACGAGCAGTACTTC. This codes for CASSEEHSVYEQYF.

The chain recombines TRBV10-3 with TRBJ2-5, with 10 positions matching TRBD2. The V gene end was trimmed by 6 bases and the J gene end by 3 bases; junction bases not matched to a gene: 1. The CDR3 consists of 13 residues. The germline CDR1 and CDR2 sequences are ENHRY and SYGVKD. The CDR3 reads CAISTSGKETQYF. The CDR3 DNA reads TGTGCCATCAGCACTAGCGGGAAAGAGACCCAGTACTTC.

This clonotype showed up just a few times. The CDR3 sequence: CATSRVNPGATDTQYF. The CDR3 coding sequence is TGTGCCACCAGCAGAGTTAATCCCGGTGCCACAGATACGCAGTATTTT. The J gene is TRBJ2-3, the V gene TRBV15; no definite D call. Germline values: CDR1 LNHNV, CDR2 YYDKDF (reference sequence). V lost 1 base, J lost 2 bases, and 13 bases lay in between. The CDR3 is 16 residues long. Combining the CDR3 with reference TRBV15 and TRBJ2-3 gives the whole variable domain DAMVIQNPRYQVTQFGKPVTLSCSQTLNHNVMYWYQQKSSQAPKLLFHYYDKDFNNEADTPDNFQSRRPNTSFCFLDIRSPGLGDTAMYLCATSRVNPGATDTQYFGPGTRLTVL.

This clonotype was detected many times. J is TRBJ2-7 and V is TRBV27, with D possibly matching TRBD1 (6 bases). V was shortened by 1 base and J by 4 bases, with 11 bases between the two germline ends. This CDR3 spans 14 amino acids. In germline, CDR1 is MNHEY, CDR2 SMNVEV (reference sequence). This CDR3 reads CASSLLDRRYEQYF. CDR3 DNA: TGTGCCAGCAGTTTATTAGACAGGCGGTACGAGCAGTACTTC.

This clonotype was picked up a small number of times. The CDR3 sequence is CASSQSPTGTYNEQFF. CDR3 DNA sequence: TGTGCCAGCAGCCAATCGCCGACGGGAACCTACAATGAGCAGTTCTTC. J is TRBJ2-1 and V is TRBV3-1; D might be TRBD2 (5 bases). Between the trimmed V and J ends, which lost 2 bases and 2 bases, there was a span of 13 bases. CDR3 length equals 16 residues. In germline, CDR1 is LGHDT, CDR2 YNNKEL (reference sequence).

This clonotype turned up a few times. CDR3: CASSLEGGEGSYF. In DNA, the CDR3 is TGCGCCAGCAGCTTGGAAGGCGGCGAGGGGAGCTACTTC. J is TRBJ2-5 and V is TRBV5-1; either TRBD1 or TRBD2 may fit D (5 bases each). The CDR3 spans 13 residues. V lost 0 bases, J lost 14 bases, and 17 bases lay in between. Per the germline V gene, CDR1 is SGHRS and CDR2 is YFSETQ.

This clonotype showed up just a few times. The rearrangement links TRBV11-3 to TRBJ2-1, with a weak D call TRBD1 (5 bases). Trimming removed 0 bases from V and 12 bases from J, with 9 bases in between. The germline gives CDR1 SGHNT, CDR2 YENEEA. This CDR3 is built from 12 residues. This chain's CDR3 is CASSLDLGVQFF. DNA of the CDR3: TGTGCCAGCAGCTTAGATTTAGGGGTGCAGTTCTTC.

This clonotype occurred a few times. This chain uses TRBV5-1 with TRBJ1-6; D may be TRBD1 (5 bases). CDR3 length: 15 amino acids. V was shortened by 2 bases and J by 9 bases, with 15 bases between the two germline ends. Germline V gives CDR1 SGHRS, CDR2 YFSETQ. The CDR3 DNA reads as TGCGCCAGCAGCTTCAAGGACAACGTCGGTTCACCCCTCCACTTT. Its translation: CASSFKDNVGSPLHF.